This T cell receptor beta chain was recorded in a study of T cell changes during pregnancy in multiple sclerosis. This clone was seen a single time. This CDR3 has 16 amino acids. Here immunoSEQ multiplex PCR was the method, and the copy in TCRdb shows in-frame clones only, minus some. Of 55,000 to 70,000 clones listed, over 75% are singletons. The chain is built from TRBV21-1 and TRBJ1-1; the table assigns TRBD1, which was not confirmed against the DNA. TRBV21-1 is a documented pseudogene. This clonotype was sampled from a female donor with multiple sclerosis, enrolled in a pregnancy study. The sequencing here drew on peripheral blood, taken after pregnancy. In DNA, the CDR3 is TGTGCCCAGGGGGCAGGGAGAGGCGGGGCTGACACTGAAGCTTTCTTT. As protein: CAQGAGRGGADTEAFF.